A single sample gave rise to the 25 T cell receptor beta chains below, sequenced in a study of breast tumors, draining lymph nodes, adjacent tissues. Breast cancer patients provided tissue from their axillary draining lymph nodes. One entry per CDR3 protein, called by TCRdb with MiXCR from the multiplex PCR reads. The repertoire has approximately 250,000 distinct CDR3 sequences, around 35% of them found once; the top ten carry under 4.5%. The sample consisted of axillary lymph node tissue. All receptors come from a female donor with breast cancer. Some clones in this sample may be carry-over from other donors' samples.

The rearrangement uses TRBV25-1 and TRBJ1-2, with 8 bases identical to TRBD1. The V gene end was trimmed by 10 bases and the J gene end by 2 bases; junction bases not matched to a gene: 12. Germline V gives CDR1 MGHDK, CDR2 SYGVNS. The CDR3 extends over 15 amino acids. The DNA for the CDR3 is TGTGCCACCAAGAGACAGGGGAGGGTCAACTATGGCTACACCTTC. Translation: CATKRQGRVNYGYTF.

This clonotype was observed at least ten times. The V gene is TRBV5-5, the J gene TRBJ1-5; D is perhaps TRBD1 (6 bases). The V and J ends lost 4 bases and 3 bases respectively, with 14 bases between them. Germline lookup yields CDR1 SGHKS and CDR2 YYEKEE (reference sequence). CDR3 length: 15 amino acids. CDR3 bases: TGTGCCAGCAGCCCCCACAGGGTGGTCAATCAGCCCCAGCATTTT. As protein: CASSPHRVVNQPQHF. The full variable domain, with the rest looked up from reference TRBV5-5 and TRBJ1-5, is DAGVTQSPTHLIKTRGQQVTLRCSPISGHKSVSWYQQVLGQGPQFIFQYYEKEERGRGNFPDRFSARQFPNYSSELNVNALLLGDSALYLCASSPHRVVNQPQHFGDGTRLSIL.

The CDR3 spells CASSFDRNNEKLFF. The CDR3 DNA reads TGTGCCAGCAGTTTCGACAGAAATAATGAAAAACTGTTTTTT. This chain connects TRBV12-3 or TRBV12-4 to TRBJ1-4; weak D call: TRBD1 (5 bases). The CDR3 is made up of 14 amino acids. V lost 3 bases, J lost 4 bases, and 9 bases lay in between.

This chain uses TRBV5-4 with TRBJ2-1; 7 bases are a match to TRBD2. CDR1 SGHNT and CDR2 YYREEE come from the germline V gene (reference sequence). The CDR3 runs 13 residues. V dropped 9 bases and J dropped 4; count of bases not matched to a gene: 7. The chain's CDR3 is CATRGVQYNEQFF. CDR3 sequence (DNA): TGTGCCACCCGGGGGGTACAATACAATGAGCAGTTCTTC.

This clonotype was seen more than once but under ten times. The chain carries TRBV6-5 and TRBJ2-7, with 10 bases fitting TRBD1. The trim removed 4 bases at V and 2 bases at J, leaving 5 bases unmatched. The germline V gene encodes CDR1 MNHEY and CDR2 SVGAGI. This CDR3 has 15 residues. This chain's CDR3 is CASSFRDRGTYEQYF. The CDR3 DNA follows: TGTGCCAGCAGTTTCCGGGACAGGGGCACCTACGAGCAGTACTTC.

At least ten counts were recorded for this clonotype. DNA for the CDR3: TGTGCCAGCAGCCCAACCGGGGACAAAGAGACCCAGTACTTC. Translated: CASSPTGDKETQYF. The chain uses TRBV5-6 and TRBJ2-5, with a possible D match to TRBD1 (6 bases). This CDR3 has 14 residues. The germline V gene has CDR1 SGHDT and CDR2 YYEEEE. V lost 4 bases, J lost 3 bases, and 13 bases lay in between.

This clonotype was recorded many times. The CDR3 protein is CASSSLGTGGETQYF. The CDR3, as DNA: TGTGCCAGCAGCTCCCTAGGCACGGGGGGGGAGACCCAGTACTTC. The V gene is TRBV11-2, the J gene TRBJ2-5, with 8 nucleotides matching TRBD2. CDR1 is SGHAT, CDR2 FQNNGV, per germline. V gave up 4 bases and J gave up 5 bases; unmatched junction bases: 9. CDR3 length: 15 residues.

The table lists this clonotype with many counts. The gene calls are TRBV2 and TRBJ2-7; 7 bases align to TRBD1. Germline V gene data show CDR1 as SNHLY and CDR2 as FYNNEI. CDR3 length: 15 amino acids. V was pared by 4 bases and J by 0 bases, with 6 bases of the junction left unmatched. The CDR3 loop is CASSAEGASSYEQYF. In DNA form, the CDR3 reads TGTGCCAGCAGTGCTGAGGGGGCGAGCTCCTACGAGCAGTACTTC.

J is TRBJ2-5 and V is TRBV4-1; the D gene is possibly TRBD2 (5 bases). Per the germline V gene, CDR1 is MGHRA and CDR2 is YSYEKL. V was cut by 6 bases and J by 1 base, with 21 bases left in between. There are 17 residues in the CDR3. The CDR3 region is CASSSGGLTRVQETQYF. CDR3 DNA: TGCGCCAGCAGTTCCGGAGGACTGACGAGGGTCCAAGAGACCCAGTACTTC.

As DNA, the CDR3 is TGTGCCAGCAGTTACGGGGGGGCGACAACTAATGAAAAACTGTTTTTT. Translating it yields CASSYGGATTNEKLFF. J is TRBJ1-4 and V is TRBV6-5, with D perhaps matching TRBD1 (6 bases). Germline CDR1 reads MNHEY; CDR2 reads SVGAGI. The length of the CDR3 is 16 residues. V was pared by 2 bases and J by 0 bases, with 10 bases between.

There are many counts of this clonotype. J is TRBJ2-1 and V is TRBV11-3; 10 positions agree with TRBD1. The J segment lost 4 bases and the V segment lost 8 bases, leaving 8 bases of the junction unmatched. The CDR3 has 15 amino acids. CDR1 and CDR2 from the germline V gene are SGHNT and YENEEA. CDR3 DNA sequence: TGTGCCAGCCGTGACCCGGGACAGGGGTACAATGAGCAGTTCTTC. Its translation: CASRDPGQGYNEQFF.

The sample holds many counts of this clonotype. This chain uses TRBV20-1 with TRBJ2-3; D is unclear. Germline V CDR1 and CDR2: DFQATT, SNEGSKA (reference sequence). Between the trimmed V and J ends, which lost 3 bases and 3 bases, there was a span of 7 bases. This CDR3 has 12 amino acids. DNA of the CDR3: TGCAGTGCTAGCGGGCCGACAGATACGCAGTATTTT. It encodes CSASGPTDTQYF.

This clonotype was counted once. The CDR3 nucleotides are TGTGCCAGCAGTGAAACCGTCCCGGGACAGGGAGGTAATGAAAAACTGTTTTTT. It specifies CASSETVPGQGGNEKLFF. V is TRBV2 and J is TRBJ1-4; TRBD1 agrees at 9 bases. Germline V gene lookup returns CDR1 SNHLY and CDR2 FYNNEI. The CDR3 is 18 amino acids. The V and J ends lost 2 bases and 4 bases, in that order; junction bases with no gene match: 11.

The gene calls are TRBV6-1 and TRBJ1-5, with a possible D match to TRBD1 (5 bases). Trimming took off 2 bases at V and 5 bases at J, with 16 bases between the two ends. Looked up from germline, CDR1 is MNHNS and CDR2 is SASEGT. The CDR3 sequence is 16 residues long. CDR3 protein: CASSEQWGVSYQPQHF. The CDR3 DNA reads TGTGCCAGCAGTGAACAATGGGGGGTTTCGTATCAGCCCCAGCATTTT.

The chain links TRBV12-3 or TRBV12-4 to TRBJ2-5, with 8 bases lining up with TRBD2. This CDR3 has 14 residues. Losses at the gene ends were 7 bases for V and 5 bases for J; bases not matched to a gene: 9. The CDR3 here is CASTRSSGKETQYF. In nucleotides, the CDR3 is TGTGCCAGCACACGGAGTAGCGGGAAGGAGACCCAGTACTTC.

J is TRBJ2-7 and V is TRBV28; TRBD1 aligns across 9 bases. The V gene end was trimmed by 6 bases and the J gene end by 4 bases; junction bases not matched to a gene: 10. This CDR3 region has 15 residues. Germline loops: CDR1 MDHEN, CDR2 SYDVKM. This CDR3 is CASRPGGQGRYEQYF. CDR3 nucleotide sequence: TGTGCCAGCAGACCTGGGGGACAGGGTCGGTACGAGCAGTACTTC. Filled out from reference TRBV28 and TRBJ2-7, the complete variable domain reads DVKVTQSSRYLVKRTGEKVFLECVQDMDHENMFWYRQDPGLGLRLIYFSYDVKMKEKGDIPEGYSVSREKKERFSLILESASTNQTSMYLCASRPGGQGRYEQYFGPGTRLTVT.

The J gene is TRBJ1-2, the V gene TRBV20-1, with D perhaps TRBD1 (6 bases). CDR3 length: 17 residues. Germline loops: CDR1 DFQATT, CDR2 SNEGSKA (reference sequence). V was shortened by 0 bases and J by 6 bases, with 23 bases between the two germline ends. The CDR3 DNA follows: TGCAGTGCTAGAGATCCGGGTTGGGGGCTTGGTATGGATGGCTACACCTTC. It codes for CSARDPGWGLGMDGYTF.

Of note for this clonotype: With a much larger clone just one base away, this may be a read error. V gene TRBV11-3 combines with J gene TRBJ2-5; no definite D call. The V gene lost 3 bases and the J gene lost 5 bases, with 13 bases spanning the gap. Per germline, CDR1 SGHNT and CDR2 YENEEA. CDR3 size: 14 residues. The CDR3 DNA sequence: TGTGCCAGCAGCTTGGAATCGGGCGCGGAGACCCAGTACTTC. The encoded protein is CASSLESGAETQYF.

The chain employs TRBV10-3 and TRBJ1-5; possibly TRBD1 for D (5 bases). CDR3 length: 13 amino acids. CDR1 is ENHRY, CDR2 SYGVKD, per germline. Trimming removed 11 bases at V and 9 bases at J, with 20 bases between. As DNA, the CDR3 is TGTGCCGCGGGGGACGGAGGGTTAGGGCCCCAGCATTTT. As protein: CAAGDGGLGPQHF.

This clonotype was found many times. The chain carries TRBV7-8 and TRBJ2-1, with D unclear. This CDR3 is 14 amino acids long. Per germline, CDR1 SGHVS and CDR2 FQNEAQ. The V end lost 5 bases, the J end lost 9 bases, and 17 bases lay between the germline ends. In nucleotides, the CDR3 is TGTGCCAGCAGCCCCCGGTCACTACGTGTTGAGCAGTTCTTC. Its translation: CASSPRSLRVEQFF.

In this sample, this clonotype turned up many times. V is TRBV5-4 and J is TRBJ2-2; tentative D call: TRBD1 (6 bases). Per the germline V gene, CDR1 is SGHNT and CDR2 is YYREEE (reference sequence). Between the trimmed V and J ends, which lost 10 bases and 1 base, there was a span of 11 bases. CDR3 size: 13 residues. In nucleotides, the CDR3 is TGTGCCCCCACGGACAGGAACACCGGGGAGCTGTTTTTT. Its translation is CAPTDRNTGELFF. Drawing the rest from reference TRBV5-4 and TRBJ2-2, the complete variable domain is ETGVTQSPTHLIKTRGQQVTLRCSSQSGHNTVSWYQQALGQGPQFIFQYYREEENGRGNFPPRFSGLQFPNYSSELNVNALELDDSALYLCAPTDRNTGELFFGEGSRLTVL.

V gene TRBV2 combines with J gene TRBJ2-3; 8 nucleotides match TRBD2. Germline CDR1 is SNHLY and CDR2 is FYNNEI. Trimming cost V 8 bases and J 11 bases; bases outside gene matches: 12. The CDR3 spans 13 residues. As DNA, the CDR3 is TGTGCCAGCCCTAGCGGGCGTTACAATGAGCAGTATTTT. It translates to CASPSGRYNEQYF.

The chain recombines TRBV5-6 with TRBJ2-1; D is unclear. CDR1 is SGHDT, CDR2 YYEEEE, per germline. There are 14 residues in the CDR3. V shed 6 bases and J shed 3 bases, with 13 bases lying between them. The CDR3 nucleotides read TGTGCCAGCACCTTCGTGATCTTCTACAATGAGCAGTTCTTC. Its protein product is CASTFVIFYNEQFF.

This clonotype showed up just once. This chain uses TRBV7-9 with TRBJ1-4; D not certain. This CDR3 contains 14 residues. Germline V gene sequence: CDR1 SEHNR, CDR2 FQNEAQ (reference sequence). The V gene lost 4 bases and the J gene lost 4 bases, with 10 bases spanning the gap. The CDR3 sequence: CASSSGWVNEKLFF. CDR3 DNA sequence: TGTGCCAGCAGCTCGGGGTGGGTTAATGAAAAACTGTTTTTT.

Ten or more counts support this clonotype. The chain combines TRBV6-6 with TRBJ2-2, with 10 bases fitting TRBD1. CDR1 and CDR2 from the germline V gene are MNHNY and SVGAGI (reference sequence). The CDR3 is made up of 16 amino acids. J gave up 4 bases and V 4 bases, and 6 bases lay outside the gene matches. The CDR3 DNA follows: TGTGCCAGCAGTTCGCTGGGACAGGGGTCCACCGGGGAGCTGTTTTTT. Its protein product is CASSSLGQGSTGELFF.